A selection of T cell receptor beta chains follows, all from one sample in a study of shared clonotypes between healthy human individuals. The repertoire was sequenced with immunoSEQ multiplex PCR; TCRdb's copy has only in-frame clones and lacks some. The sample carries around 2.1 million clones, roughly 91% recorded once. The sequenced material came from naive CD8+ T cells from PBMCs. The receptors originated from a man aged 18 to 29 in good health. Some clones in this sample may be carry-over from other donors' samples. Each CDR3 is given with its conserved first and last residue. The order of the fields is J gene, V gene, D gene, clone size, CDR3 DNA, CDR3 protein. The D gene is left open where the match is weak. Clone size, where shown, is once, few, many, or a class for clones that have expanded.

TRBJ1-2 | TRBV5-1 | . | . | TGCGCCAGCAGCTTGGATTTAGGAGGCAGGGACTATGGCTACACCTTC | CASSLDLGGRDYGYTF
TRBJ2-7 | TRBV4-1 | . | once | TGCGCCAGCAGCCACTCCGGGATCCCGAGTAGCTCCTACGAGCAGTACTTC | CASSHSGIPSSSYEQYF
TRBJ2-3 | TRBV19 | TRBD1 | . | TGTGCCAGTAGTACCGAGGGGGCTCGCACAGATACGCAGTATTTT | CASSTEGARTDTQYF
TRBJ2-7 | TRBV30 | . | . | TGTGCCTGGAGCACACAGGGCCTTAGATACGAGCAGTACTTC | CAWSTQGLRYEQYF
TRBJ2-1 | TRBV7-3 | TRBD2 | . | TGTGCCAGCAGCTCCTCCTCGAGCGGGATCTACAATGAGCAGTTCTTC | CASSSSSSGIYNEQFF
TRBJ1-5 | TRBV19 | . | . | TGTGCCAGTAGTATATTTTTTCAGCCCCAGCATTTT | CASSIFFQPQHF
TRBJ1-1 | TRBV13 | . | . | TGTGCCACCCTCCGAAGGGGTGACACTGAAGCTTTCTTT | CATLRRGDTEAFF
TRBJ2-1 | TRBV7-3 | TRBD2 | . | TGTGCCAGCAGCATAACTAGCGCCTTTGTAAATGAGCAGTTCTTC | CASSITSAFVNEQFF
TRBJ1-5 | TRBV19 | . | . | TGTGCCAGTAGTATAGTTTTTTCAACTATAGATCAGCCCCAGCATTTT | CASSIVFSTIDQPQHF
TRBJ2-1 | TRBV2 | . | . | TGTGCCAGCAGTGGTGGGGGGCGATACAATGAGCAGTTCTTC | CASSGGGRYNEQFF
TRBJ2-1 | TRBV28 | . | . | TGTGCCAGCAGTCGACAGTCAGGACGGTTCTTC | CASSRQSGRFF
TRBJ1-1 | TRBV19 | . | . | TGTGCCAGTAGTATAAAAGGGCAGCGGGGCACTGAAGCTTTCTTT | CASSIKGQRGTEAFF
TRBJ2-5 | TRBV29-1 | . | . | TGCAGCGCCGAGCAGGGGCGAGAGACCCAGTACTTC | CSAEQGRETQYF
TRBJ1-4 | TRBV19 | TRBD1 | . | TGTGCCAGTAGTCCGACAGGACAGGGAAGTGAAAAACTGTTTTTT | CASSPTGQGSEKLFF
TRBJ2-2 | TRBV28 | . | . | TGTGCCAGCAGTTTGCTGGGTTTGGGGCGAGACACCGGGGAGCTGTTTTTT | CASSLLGLGRDTGELFF
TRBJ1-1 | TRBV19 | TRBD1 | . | TGTGCCAGTATGGGCCCCCCGGGGACAGGGGTGAAGAACACTGAAGCTTTCTTT | CASMGPPGTGVKNTEAFF
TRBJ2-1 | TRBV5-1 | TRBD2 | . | TGCGCCAGCGGGACTAGCCGATACAATGAGCAGTTCTTC | CASGTSRYNEQFF
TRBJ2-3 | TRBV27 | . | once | TGTGCCAGCAGTCCCGGGCTTTCCACAGATACGCAGTATTTT | CASSPGLSTDTQYF
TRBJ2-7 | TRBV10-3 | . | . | TGTGCCATCAGTGTGGGGGGGCCATCCTACGAGCAGTACTTC | CAISVGGPSYEQYF
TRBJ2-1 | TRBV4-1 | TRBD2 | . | TGCGCCAGCAGCCAAGATAGGAGCGGGAGAGTGGGAATACACAATGAGCAGTTCTTC | CASSQDRSGRVGIHNEQFF
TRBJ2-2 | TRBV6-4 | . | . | TGTGCCAGCAGTGATCTGGGAACCGGGGAGCTGTTTTTT | CASSDLGTGELFF
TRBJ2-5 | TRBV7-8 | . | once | TGTGCCAGCAGCTTAGACGCCGAAGAGACCCAGTACTTC | CASSLDAEETQYF
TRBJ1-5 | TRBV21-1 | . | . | TGTGCCAGCAGCAAAGAGCCCCGCAGGGCGGGGAGAAGCAATCAGCCCCAGCATTTT | CASSKEPRRAGRSNQPQHF
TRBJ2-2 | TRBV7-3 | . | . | TGTGCCAGCCGCAAGTCAGATAGCAACACCGGGGAGCTGTTTTTT | CASRKSDSNTGELFF
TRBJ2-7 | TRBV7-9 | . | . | TGTGCCAGCAGGGAACTATCTACAGGGGGGGAAGGCCACGAGCAGTACTTC | CASRELSTGGEGHEQYF
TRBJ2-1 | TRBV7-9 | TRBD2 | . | TGTGCCAGCAGCTTGACTAGCGGGAGGGCGCGAAATGAGCAGTTCTTC | CASSLTSGRARNEQFF